The entry below describes one T cell receptor beta chain. Its antigen is unknown. The data derive from a study of T-cell memory formation after mild COVID-19. Study-level results: Researchers found some responding clones in pre-infection memory, a sign that cross-reactive memory joined.

CDR1 and CDR2 from the germline V gene are MNHEY and SVGAGI. CDR3 length equals 15 residues. V lost 7 bases, J lost 4 bases, and 19 bases lay in between. It was 5'RACE with constant-segment primers that produced the TCR alpha and TCR beta cDNA libraries, which carried sample barcodes and UMIs. TCRdb re-called the 5' RACE reads with MiXCR, one entry per CDR3 protein. There are about 210,000 distinct CDR3 sequences in the sample; around 26% occur only once, and approximately 10% lies in the top ten. Sequenced sample: PBMCs or a T cell subset sorted from them (not recorded which). The receptor was derived from an adult woman who had mild COVID-19 (a few samples of this study predate the infection). Cell type and time point are not known. This rearrangement joins TRBV6-5 to TRBJ1-1; unclear D gene. Here the CDR3 reads CASTPGQRQTTEAFF. The CDR3 nucleotides are TGTGCCAGCACCCCCGGCCAACGTCAAACCACTGAAGCTTTCTTT.